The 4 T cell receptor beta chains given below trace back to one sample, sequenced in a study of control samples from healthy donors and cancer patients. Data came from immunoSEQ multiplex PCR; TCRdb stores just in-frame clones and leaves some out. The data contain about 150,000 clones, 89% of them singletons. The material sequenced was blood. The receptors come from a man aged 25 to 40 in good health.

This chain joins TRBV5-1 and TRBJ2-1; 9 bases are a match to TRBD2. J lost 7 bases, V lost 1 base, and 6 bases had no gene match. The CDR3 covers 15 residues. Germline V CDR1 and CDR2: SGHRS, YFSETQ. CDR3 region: CASSLPRSGGNEQFF. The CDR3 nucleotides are TGCGCCAGCAGCTTGCCTCGTAGCGGGGGAAATGAGCAGTTCTTC.

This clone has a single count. The CDR3 reads CASRGGLSNQPQHF. CDR3 nucleotide sequence: TGTGCCAGCAGAGGGGGCCTAAGCAATCAGCCCCAGCATTTT. V gene TRBV6-5 combines with J gene TRBJ1-5; 7 bases are a match to TRBD1. J was trimmed by 1 base and V by 6 bases; bases with no gene match: 3. This CDR3 is 14 amino acids long. Germline-derived CDR1 and CDR2 are MNHEY and SVGAGI.

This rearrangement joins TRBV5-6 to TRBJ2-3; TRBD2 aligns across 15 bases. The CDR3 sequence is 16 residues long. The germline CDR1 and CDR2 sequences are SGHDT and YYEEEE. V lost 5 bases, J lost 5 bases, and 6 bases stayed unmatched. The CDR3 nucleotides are TGTGCCAGCAGTTATCCGGGACTAGCGGGAGGAGATACGCAGTATTTT. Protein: CASSYPGLAGGDTQYF.

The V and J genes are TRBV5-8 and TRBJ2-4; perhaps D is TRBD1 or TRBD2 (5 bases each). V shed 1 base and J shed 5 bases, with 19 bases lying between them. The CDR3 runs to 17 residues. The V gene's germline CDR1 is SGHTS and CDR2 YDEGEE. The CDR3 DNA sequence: TGTGCCAGCAGCTTGTTTGCTCGGGGCCGCGAACAAAACATTCAGTACTTC. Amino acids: CASSLFARGREQNIQYF.